One and the same sample provided the 9 T cell receptor beta chains below, sequenced in a study of blood T cell repertoires in COVID-19. Clones were sequenced by immunoSEQ multiplex PCR, and TCRdb holds only the in-frame ones, with some missing. The table includes around 100,000 clones, less than 95% detected once. Sequencing was done on a sample of peripheral blood. The receptor source for this set is a man aged 50 to 60 with acute or convalescent COVID-19.

The gene calls are TRBV11-2 and TRBJ2-7, with 8 bases matching TRBD2. Germline V gives CDR1 SGHAT, CDR2 FQNNGV. The CDR3 runs 18 residues. With V trimmed by 0 bases and J by 4 bases, 14 bases remained unmatched. CDR3 residues: CASSLDRSLGTRGYEQYF. The CDR3, as DNA: TGTGCCAGCAGCTTAGATCGCTCACTCGGGACTAGGGGATACGAGCAGTACTTC.

In nucleotides, the CDR3 is TGTGCCAGCAGTCGTAGCGGGAGGCACACCGGGGAGCTGTTTTTT. Translating it yields CASSRSGRHTGELFF. The chain uses TRBV6-2 or TRBV6-3 and TRBJ2-2, with TRBD2 matching 10 bases. V lost 5 bases to trimming and J lost 3 bases; unmatched junction nucleotides: 3. Per germline, CDR1 MNHEY and CDR2 SVGEGT. The CDR3 has 15 amino acids.

J is TRBJ1-2 and V is TRBV7-9; D perhaps matches TRBD1 (5 bases). V dropped 0 bases and J dropped 8 bases, with 19 bases sitting between them. Germline CDR1 reads SEHNR; CDR2 reads FQNEAQ (reference sequence). The CDR3 consists of 16 residues. The CDR3 coding sequence is TGTGCCAGCAGCTTAGCTTCGGTAGGGGAAGGTAGGGGCTACACCTTC. Its protein is CASSLASVGEGRGYTF.

V gene TRBV19 combines with J gene TRBJ2-7; D uncertain. CDR3 length equals 13 residues. Between the trimmed V and J ends, which lost 5 bases and 6 bases, there was a span of 14 bases. Germline CDR1 is LNHDA and CDR2 is SQIVND (reference sequence). CDR3 nucleotides: TGTGCCAGTAGTTCTCAAAAGAACGGCGAGCAGTACTTC. It encodes CASSSQKNGEQYF.

The chain joins TRBV7-7 to TRBJ2-1; 13 bases align to TRBD2. Germline-derived CDR1 and CDR2 are SSHAT and FNYEAQ (reference sequence). CDR3 length equals 17 residues. The junction had 5 bases not matched to a gene; V was cut back by 5 bases and J by 1 base. CDR3 region: CASSLGTSGNSYNEQFF. As DNA, the CDR3 is TGTGCCAGCAGCCTGGGGACTAGCGGGAATTCCTACAATGAGCAGTTCTTC.

This chain joins TRBV5-1 and TRBJ2-1; D possibly corresponds to TRBD2 (5 bases). The CDR3 consists of 15 residues. The germline V gene has CDR1 SGHRS and CDR2 YFSETQ. The V gene lost 4 bases and the J gene lost 8 bases, with 19 bases spanning the gap. CDR3 nucleotides: TGCGCCAGCAGCCCCACCGGACTTTCGGCTGATGAGCAGTTCTTC. Protein: CASSPTGLSADEQFF.

The chain couples TRBV5-1 to TRBJ2-7; maybe TRBD2 (5 bases). Germline CDR1 is SGHRS and CDR2 is YFSETQ. With 1 base removed from V and 0 bases from J, the gap between germline ends came to 8 bases. This CDR3 region has 14 residues. CDR3 DNA sequence: TGCGCCAGCAGCTTGAGTAGCGCCTCCTACGAGCAGTACTTC. It encodes CASSLSSASYEQYF.

This chain connects TRBV5-1 to TRBJ2-3; D gene unclear. V lost 4 bases to trimming and J lost 4 bases, with 10 bases between them. The V gene's germline CDR1 is SGHRS and CDR2 YFSETQ. The CDR3 has 13 residues. The CDR3: CASSVPLADTQYF. CDR3 coding DNA: TGCGCCAGCAGCGTTCCCCTAGCAGATACGCAGTATTTT.

V gene TRBV18 combines with J gene TRBJ2-3; D not certain. V shed 5 bases and J shed 0 bases, with 6 bases lying between them. Germline lookup yields CDR1 KGHSH and CDR2 LQKENI. The CDR3 extends over 13 amino acids. The CDR3 here is CASSEASTDTQYF. For the CDR3, the DNA is TGTGCCAGCTCAGAAGCTAGCACAGATACGCAGTATTTT.